Listed below are T cell receptor beta chains from one sample, sequenced in a study of blood T cell repertoires in COVID-19. Generated by immunoSEQ multiplex PCR, the TCRdb table keeps only in-frame clones and is missing some. The sample holds 95,000 to 100,000 clones; about 92% are singletons and the top ten take approximately 5.8%. The source material was peripheral blood. The receptors were sampled from a man aged 45-60 years with active COVID-19. The CDR3 runs from the conserved cysteine through the conserved F or W. A D gene is named only where the DNA matches it firmly. The size field is filled for only some rows; it gives once, few, many or a size class.

d_call	v_call	clone_size	j_call	cdr3_aa	cdr3_nt
TRBD1	TRBV3-1/TRBV3-2	-	TRBJ1-5	CASSQTGNQPQHF	TGTGCCAGCAGCCAGACAGGGAATCAGCCCCAGCATTTT
-	TRBV29-1	once	TRBJ2-5	CSVERMQGETQYF	TGCAGCGTTGAGAGAATGCAGGGAGAGACCCAGTACTTC
-	TRBV5-1	-	TRBJ1-1	CASSTQGIDTEAFF	TGCGCCAGCAGCACCCAGGGGATCGACACTGAAGCTTTCTTT
-	TRBV10-3	-	TRBJ1-6	CAISESTGDNSPLHF	TGTGCCATCAGTGAGTCGACAGGAGATAATTCACCCCTCCACTTT
-	TRBV30	-	TRBJ1-1	CAWTLTVMNTEAFF	TGTGCCTGGACCCTGACAGTCATGAACACTGAAGCTTTCTTT
TRBD2	TRBV10-3	-	TRBJ2-7	CAIRSSGISYEQYF	TGTGCCATCAGATCTAGCGGGATCTCCTACGAGCAGTACTTC
-	TRBV20-1	many	TRBJ1-1	CSASFAAGRTEAFF	TGCAGTGCTAGTTTTGCGGCAGGGCGGACTGAAGCTTTCTTT
-	TRBV6-5	-	TRBJ2-7	CASSRAGVLEQYF	TGTGCCAGCAGTCGAGCCGGGGTCCTTGAGCAGTACTTC
-	TRBV2	-	TRBJ1-4	CASSESRANEKLFF	TGTGCCAGCAGTGAATCCCGGGCTAATGAAAAACTGTTTTTT
-	TRBV28	-	TRBJ1-1	CASRTQGANTEAFF	TGTGCCAGCAGGACACAGGGTGCGAATACTGAAGCTTTCTTT
-	TRBV19	-	TRBJ2-3	CASSSQSSTDTQYF	TGTGCCAGTAGTAGTCAGTCTAGCACAGATACGCAGTATTTT
-	TRBV11-2	-	TRBJ2-7	CASRRVSYEQYF	TGTGCCAGCCGGCGGGTATCCTACGAGCAGTACTTC
-	TRBV5-6	-	TRBJ2-1	CASSWGRIGTPSYNEQFF	TGTGCCAGCAGCTGGGGGAGAATCGGGACTCCGTCCTACAATGAGCAGTTCTTC
-	TRBV12-3/TRBV12-4	-	TRBJ2-1	CASSLVGGNEQFF	TGTGCCAGCAGTTTAGTCGGCGGGAATGAGCAGTTCTTC
TRBD1	TRBV19	-	TRBJ2-3	CASSITSTGTTDTQYF	TGTGCCAGTAGTATAACCTCGACAGGGACCACAGATACGCAGTATTTT
TRBD2	TRBV7-3	-	TRBJ2-2	CASSQGLAGVGGELFF	TGTGCCAGCAGCCAAGGACTAGCGGGAGTCGGCGGGGAGCTGTTTTTT
TRBD1	TRBV5-6	-	TRBJ2-2	CASSFGDSTYTGELFF	TGTGCCAGCAGCTTCGGGGACAGCACATACACCGGGGAGCTGTTTTTT